This T cell receptor beta chain stems from a study of T cells expressing NK-cell markers. Across the study: Within the sequenced cohort of eight donors, seven exhibited HCMV seropositivity and one was seronegative. Whole-study results and caveats: Researchers report these clonotypes also headed the CD3+CD56-NKG2C+ fraction in several donors. About 6 donors had dominant NKG2C+ clonotypes that comprised about 1.0-7.5% of their CD8+ T cells.

CDR3 size: 15 residues. Per germline, CDR1 ENHRY and CDR2 SYGVKD. A note on this clonotype: As yet, its antigen is unknown.

UMIs were included in TCR beta cDNA generated by 5'RACE template switching. No DNA is given; TCRdb re-called the 5' RACE reads and lists each CDR3 protein once. The sample totals about 170,000 distinct CDR3 sequences. The sequencing sample was made of blood T cells: a sorted CD56 or NKG2C T cell subset, CD4+ or CD8+ T cells, or bulk PBMC T cells (not recorded which). The chain carries TRBV10-3 and TRBJ2-5; TCRdb's assignment of TRBD2 cannot be checked, as there is no DNA. The TCR was taken from a man between 18 and 69 years old in good health. CDR3 residues: CAISEGLAGEETQYF.